The 11 T cell receptor beta chains below all came from one sample that was sequenced in a study of blood T cell repertoires in COVID-19. Libraries were prepared by immunoSEQ multiplex PCR; TCRdb keeps only in-frame clonotypes and omits some of them. The sample consists of around 160,000 clones, around four fifths of them appearing once. Sequenced: peripheral blood. The receptor source for this set is a woman in her forties with active or convalescent COVID-19.

V usage is TRBV12-3 or TRBV12-4 and J usage is TRBJ2-4; no clear D. Trimming shortened V by 6 bases and J by 12 bases, and 15 bases separated the two germline ends. There are 12 residues in the CDR3. DNA of the CDR3: TGTGCCAGCAGCCCGAGCCTACGAGGTCAGTACTTC. This codes for CASSPSLRGQYF.

The V and J genes are TRBV18 and TRBJ2-3, with TRBD2 matching over 8 bases. Germline CDR1 is KGHSH and CDR2 is LQKENI. This CDR3 contains 16 residues. Trimming at V came to 0 bases and at J to 4 bases, leaving 6 bases not matched to a gene. Here the CDR3 reads CASSPPTLAAPDTQYF. The CDR3 nucleotides read TGTGCCAGCTCACCACCCACACTAGCGGCCCCAGATACGCAGTATTTT.

V is TRBV5-1 and J is TRBJ1-1, with D unclear. The CDR3 runs 13 residues. The germline V and J ends were trimmed by 4 bases and 4 bases, with 11 bases remaining between them. The germline V gene has CDR1 SGHRS and CDR2 YFSETQ. DNA for the CDR3: TGCGCCAGCAGCACTGGACTGATCACTGAAGCTTTCTTT. Its translation is CASSTGLITEAFF.

The chain joins TRBV4-1 to TRBJ2-7; 8 bases match TRBD1. Trimming took 0 bases from V and 7 from J; bases not matched to a gene: 11. CDR1 and CDR2 from the germline V gene are MGHRA and YSYEKL. The CDR3 contains 16 residues. The CDR3 reads CASSQERSQGVGEQYF. The CDR3 DNA sequence: TGCGCCAGCAGCCAAGAGAGATCACAGGGGGTAGGGGAGCAGTACTTC.

In the case of this clone: The sample carries other DNA sequences with the same CDR3. The chain has TRBV27 and TRBJ2-7, with a possible D match to TRBD1 (5 bases). From germline, CDR1 is MNHEY and CDR2 SMNVEV (reference sequence). V lost 2 bases and J 2 bases, leaving 7 bases between the germline ends. The CDR3 loop spans 13 amino acids. The CDR3 coding sequence is TGTGCCAGCAGTTTAGACAGCACCTACGAGCAGTACTTC. Protein product: CASSLDSTYEQYF.

The rearrangement joins TRBV2 to TRBJ2-1; 9 bases fit TRBD2. The CDR3 extends over 16 amino acids. V dropped 7 bases and J dropped 7; count of bases not matched to a gene: 14. The germline CDR1 and CDR2 sequences are SNHLY and FYNNEI. This CDR3 reads CASTHPGLALGNEQFF. CDR3 coding DNA: TGTGCCAGCACCCATCCGGGACTAGCATTAGGTAATGAGCAGTTCTTC.

This clone was picked up a small number of times. J is TRBJ1-6 and V is TRBV28; maybe TRBD1 (5 bases). Per the germline V gene, CDR1 is MDHEN and CDR2 is SYDVKM. V was pared by 5 bases and J by 7 bases, with 6 bases between. The CDR3 covers 12 residues. The CDR3 DNA is TGTGCCAGCAGTGGGGGGAATTCACCCCTCCACTTT. This gives the protein CASSGGNSPLHF.

The V gene is TRBV3-1 (or the pseudogene TRBV3-2), the J gene TRBJ1-2; a possible D gene is TRBD1 (5 bases). Deletions cut 4 bases from V and 8 bases from J, with 14 bases between. Germline-derived CDR1 and CDR2 are LGHDT and YNNKEL (reference sequence). There are 13 residues in the CDR3. CDR3: CASSLWRDEGYTF. The CDR3 DNA reads as TGTGCCAGCAGCCTTTGGAGGGACGAGGGCTACACCTTC.

This chain connects TRBV2 to TRBJ2-7; TRBD2 aligns across 7 bases. J lost 1 base, V lost 9 bases, and 18 bases had no gene match. The CDR3 has 17 residues. Germline CDR1 reads SNHLY; CDR2 reads FYNNEI. CDR3 sequence reads: CARSGRGLRLESYEQYF. The CDR3 DNA is TGTGCCAGAAGCGGTAGGGGACTAAGACTAGAATCCTACGAGCAGTACTTC.

The genes are TRBV28 and TRBJ2-3; D unclear. Germline CDR1 reads MDHEN; CDR2 reads SYDVKM. The germline V and J ends were trimmed by 3 bases and 4 bases, with 8 bases remaining between them. The CDR3 has 13 amino acids. The CDR3 DNA sequence: TGTGCCAGCAGTTTCCCACCAGCAGATACGCAGTATTTT. Translating it yields CASSFPPADTQYF.

V is TRBV6-5 and J is TRBJ2-3; D is perhaps TRBD1 (6 bases). Trimming pared 2 bases from V and 4 bases from J, leaving 13 bases between. Looked up from germline, CDR1 is MNHEY and CDR2 is SVGAGI. The CDR3 is 15 residues long. CDR3 amino acids: CASSYGRGSPDTQYF. The DNA of the CDR3 is TGTGCCAGCAGTTACGGCAGGGGTAGCCCAGATACGCAGTATTTT.